The sequence of this T cell receptor beta chain was determined in a study of vaccination and CD4 T cells after COVID-19. CD4+ T cells that had been cultured provided DNA sequenced with the Oncomine TCR Beta short-read assay. The template was genomic DNA from cultured CD4+ T cells. TCRdb ran MiXCR on the PCR reads and lists one entry per CDR3 protein. The data hold some 13,000 distinct CDR3 sequences, with 35% observed a single time. Treatment denoted: roughly 10-day PBMC culture with coronavirus spike peptide pools or control peptides (ViraFEST assay). CDR3 length equals 15 residues. The V end was cut by 4 bases, the J end by 3 bases, with 18 bases between. Germline V gene data show CDR1 as DFQATT and CDR2 as SNEGSKA (reference sequence). As to this clonotype: Antigen: not known.

The J gene is TRBJ1-1, the V gene TRBV20-1; tentative D call: TRBD1 (5 bases). The sequenced sample consisted of CD4+ T cells from blood, cultured in vitro. The source is a human donor who had recovered from COVID-19. CDR3 coding DNA: TGCAGTGCTACCTCCCCCGGGGCCTCCTACACTGAAGCTTTCTTT. As protein: CSATSPGASYTEAFF.